Below, 9 T cell receptor beta chains from the same sample are listed, as sequenced in a study of blood T cells in healthy people across ages. Next came a second PCR, run for about 7 to 12 cycles, which used a sample-barcoded 5' primer along with a J-beta primer mix. TCRdb re-called the 5' RACE reads with MiXCR, one entry per CDR3 protein. The profile shows around 1,600,000 distinct CDR3 sequences, 40% to 45% of them singletons. The sequenced sample consisted of blood. These receptors were collected from a woman between 18 and 29 years old in good health.

The J gene is TRBJ2-1, the V gene TRBV3-1, with D unclear. CDR1 and CDR2 from the germline V gene are LGHDT and YNNKEL (reference sequence). This CDR3 is built from 15 residues. The V gene lost 7 bases and the J gene lost 5 bases, with 18 bases spanning the gap. The CDR3 DNA sequence: TGTGCCAGCACGCCGAGTCGCACCATAAACAATGAGCAGTTCTTC. As protein: CASTPSRTINNEQFF.

This chain uses TRBV2 with TRBJ2-1; 9 nucleotides agree with TRBD1. The CDR3 spans 14 residues. Trimming removed 6 bases from V and 6 bases from J; junction bases left unmatched: 6. Germline CDR1 reads SNHLY; CDR2 reads FYNNEI. For the CDR3, the DNA is TGTGCCAGCAGCAGGACAGGGGAGGTCAATGAGCAGTTCTTC. It specifies CASSRTGEVNEQFF.

This clonotype was observed a handful of times. The V call is TRBV11-2, the J call TRBJ1-4; possibly TRBD1 for D (5 bases). The CDR3 has 16 residues. V dropped 4 bases and J dropped 8 bases, with 20 bases sitting between them. Germline V lookup: CDR1 SGHAT, CDR2 FQNNGV. As DNA, the CDR3 is TGTGCCAGCAGCTCTCCTTCACAGAGGACAAGCGAAAAACTGTTTTTT. Protein: CASSSPSQRTSEKLFF.

This clonotype was observed a handful of times. The chain combines TRBV2 with TRBJ1-1; D is uncertain. This CDR3 has 13 amino acids. In germline, CDR1 is SNHLY, CDR2 FYNNEI. The V end was cut by 7 bases, the J end by 1 base, with 10 bases between. The CDR3 DNA reads as TGTGCCAGCAAGACGGGCAGGAACACTGAAGCTTTCTTT. It translates to CASKTGRNTEAFF.

This clonotype was seen repeatedly, ten times or more. The V call is TRBV5-1, the J call TRBJ2-5; possibly TRBD1 for D (5 bases). The CDR3 contains 13 residues. CDR1 and CDR2 from the germline V gene are SGHRS and YFSETQ. Trimming took 3 bases from V and 2 from J, leaving 8 bases between them. CDR3 coding DNA: TGCGCCAGCAGCTCGGACACTCAAGAGACCCAGTACTTC. Translating gives CASSSDTQETQYF.

This clonotype occurred once. This CDR3 reads CSASLSGGNYNEQYF. CDR3 nucleotides: TGCAGTGCTAGTCTCTCGGGGGGCAACTACAATGAGCAGTACTTC. The rearrangement uses TRBV20-1 and TRBJ2-5; perhaps TRBD2 as D (7 bases). This CDR3 region has 15 residues. CDR1 is DFQATT, CDR2 SNEGSKA, per germline (reference sequence). V lost 3 bases and J 11 bases, leaving 25 bases between the germline ends.

This chain connects TRBV29-1 to TRBJ1-1; D is perhaps TRBD1 (5 bases). Trimming removed 6 bases at V and 5 bases at J, with 19 bases between. Germline CDR1 SQVTM, CDR2 ANQGSEA. This CDR3 has 14 residues. Here the CDR3 DNA reads TGCAGCGTGACCCCGTTGAGGGGTGGAACTGAAGCTTTCTTT. Amino acid sequence: CSVTPLRGGTEAFF.

The V call is TRBV12-3 or TRBV12-4, the J call TRBJ1-2; D gene ambiguous. This CDR3 contains 13 residues. The V end lost 4 bases, the J end lost 2 bases, and 8 bases lay between the germline ends. CDR3 in DNA: TGTGCCAGCAGTTGGTGGGCCAACTATGGCTACACCTTC. Translation gives CASSWWANYGYTF.

The chain uses TRBV7-9 and TRBJ2-7, with 8 bases identical to TRBD1. CDR1 SEHNR and CDR2 FQNEAQ come from the germline V gene (reference sequence). This CDR3 is 13 amino acids long. Trimming took 5 bases from V and 7 from J; bases not matched to a gene: 7. The CDR3 DNA reads TGTGCCAGCAGCCTACAGGGGGGCGATGAGCAGTACTTC. This codes for CASSLQGGDEQYF.